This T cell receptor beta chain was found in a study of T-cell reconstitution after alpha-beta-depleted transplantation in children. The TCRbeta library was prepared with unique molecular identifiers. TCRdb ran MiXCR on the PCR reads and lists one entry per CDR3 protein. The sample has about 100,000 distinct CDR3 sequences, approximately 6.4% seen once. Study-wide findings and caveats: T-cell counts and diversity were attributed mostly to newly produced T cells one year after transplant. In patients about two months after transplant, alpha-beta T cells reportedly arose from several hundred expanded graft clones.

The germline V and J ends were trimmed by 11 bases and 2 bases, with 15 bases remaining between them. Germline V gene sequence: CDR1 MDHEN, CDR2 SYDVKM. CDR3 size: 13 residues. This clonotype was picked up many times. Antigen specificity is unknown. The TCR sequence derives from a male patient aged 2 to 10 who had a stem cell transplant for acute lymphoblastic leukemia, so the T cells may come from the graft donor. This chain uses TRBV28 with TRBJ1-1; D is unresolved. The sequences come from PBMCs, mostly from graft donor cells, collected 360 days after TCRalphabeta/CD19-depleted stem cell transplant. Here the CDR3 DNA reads TGTGCCTGCCAGACCAGACTAAACACTGAAGCTTTCTTT. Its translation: CACQTRLNTEAFF.